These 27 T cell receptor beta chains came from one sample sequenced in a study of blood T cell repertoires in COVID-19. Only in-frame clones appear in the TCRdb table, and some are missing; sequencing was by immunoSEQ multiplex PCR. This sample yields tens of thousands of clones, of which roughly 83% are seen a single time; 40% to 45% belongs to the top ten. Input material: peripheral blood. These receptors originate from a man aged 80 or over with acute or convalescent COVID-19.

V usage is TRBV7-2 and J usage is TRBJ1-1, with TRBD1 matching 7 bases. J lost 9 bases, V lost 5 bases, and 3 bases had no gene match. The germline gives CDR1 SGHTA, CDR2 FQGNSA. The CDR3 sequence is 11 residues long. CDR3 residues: CASSPGQQAFF. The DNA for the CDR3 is TGTGCCAGCAGCCCGGGACAGCAAGCTTTCTTT. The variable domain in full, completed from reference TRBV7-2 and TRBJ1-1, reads GAGVSQSPSNKVTEKGKDVELRCDPISGHTALYWYRQSLGQGLEFLIYFQGNSAPDKSGLPSDRFSAERTGGSVSTLTIQRTQQEDSAVYLCASSPGQQAFFGQGTRLTVV.

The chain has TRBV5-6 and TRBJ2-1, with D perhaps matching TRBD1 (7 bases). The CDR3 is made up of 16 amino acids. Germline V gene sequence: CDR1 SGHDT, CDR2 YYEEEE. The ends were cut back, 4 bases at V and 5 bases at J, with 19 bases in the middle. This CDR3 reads CASSHSRGAFHNEQFF. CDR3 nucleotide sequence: TGTGCCAGCAGCCACTCCAGGGGGGCCTTCCACAATGAGCAGTTCTTC.

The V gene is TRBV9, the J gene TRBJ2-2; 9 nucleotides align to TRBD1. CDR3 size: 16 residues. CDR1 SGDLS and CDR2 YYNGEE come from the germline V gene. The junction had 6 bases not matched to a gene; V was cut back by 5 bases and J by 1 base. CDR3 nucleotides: TGTGCCAGCAGTGCAAAGGGACAGGGGAACACCGGGGAGCTGTTTTTT. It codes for CASSAKGQGNTGELFF.

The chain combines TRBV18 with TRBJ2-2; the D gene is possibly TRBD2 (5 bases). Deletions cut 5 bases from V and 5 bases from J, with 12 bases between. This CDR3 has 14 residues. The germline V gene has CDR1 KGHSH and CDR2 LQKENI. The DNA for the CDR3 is TGTGCCAGCTCAACACTGGACTCGACCGGGGAGCTGTTTTTT. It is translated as CASSTLDSTGELFF.

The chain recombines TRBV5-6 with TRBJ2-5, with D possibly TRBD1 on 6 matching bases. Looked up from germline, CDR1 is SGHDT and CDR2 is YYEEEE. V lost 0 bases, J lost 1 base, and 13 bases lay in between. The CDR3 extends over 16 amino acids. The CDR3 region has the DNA TGTGCCAGCAGCTTGGGGTTCGGGGACACCCAAGAGACCCAGTACTTC. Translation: CASSLGFGDTQETQYF. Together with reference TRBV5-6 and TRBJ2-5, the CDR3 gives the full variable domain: DAGVTQSPTHLIKTRGQQVTLRCSPKSGHDTVSWYQQALGQGPQFIFQYYEEEERQRGNFPDRFSGHQFPNYSSELNVNALLLGDSALYLCASSLGFGDTQETQYFGPGTRLLVL.

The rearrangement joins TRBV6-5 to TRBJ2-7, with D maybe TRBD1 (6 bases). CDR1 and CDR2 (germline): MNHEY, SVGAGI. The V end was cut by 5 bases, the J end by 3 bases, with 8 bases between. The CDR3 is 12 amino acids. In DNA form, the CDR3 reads TGTGCCAGCAGTCAGGACAGCTACGAGCAGTACTTC. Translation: CASSQDSYEQYF.

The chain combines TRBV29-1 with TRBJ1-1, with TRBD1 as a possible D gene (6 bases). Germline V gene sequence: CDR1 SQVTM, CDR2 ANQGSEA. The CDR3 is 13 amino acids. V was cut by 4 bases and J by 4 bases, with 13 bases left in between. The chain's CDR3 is CSVVRTAITEAFF. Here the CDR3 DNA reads TGCAGCGTTGTTAGGACAGCGATCACTGAAGCTTTCTTT.

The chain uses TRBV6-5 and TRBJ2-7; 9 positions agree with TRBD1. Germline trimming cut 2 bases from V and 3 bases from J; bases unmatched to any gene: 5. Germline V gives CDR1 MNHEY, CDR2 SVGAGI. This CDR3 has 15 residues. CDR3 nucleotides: TGTGCCAGCAGTTACACGACAGGGGGAATCTACGAGCAGTACTTC. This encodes CASSYTTGGIYEQYF.

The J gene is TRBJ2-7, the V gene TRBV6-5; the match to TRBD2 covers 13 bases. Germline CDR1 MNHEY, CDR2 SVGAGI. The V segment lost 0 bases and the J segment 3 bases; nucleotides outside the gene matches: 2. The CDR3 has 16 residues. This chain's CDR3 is CASSYSGTSGNYEQYF. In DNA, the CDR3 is TGTGCCAGCAGTTACTCCGGGACTAGCGGGAACTACGAGCAGTACTTC.

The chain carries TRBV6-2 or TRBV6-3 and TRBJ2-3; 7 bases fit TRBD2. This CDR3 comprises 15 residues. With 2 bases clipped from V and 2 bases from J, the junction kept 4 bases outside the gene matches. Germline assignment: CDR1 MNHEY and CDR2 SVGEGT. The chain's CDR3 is CASSYGRDYTDTQYF. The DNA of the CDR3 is TGTGCCAGCAGTTACGGCCGGGACTACACAGATACGCAGTATTTT.

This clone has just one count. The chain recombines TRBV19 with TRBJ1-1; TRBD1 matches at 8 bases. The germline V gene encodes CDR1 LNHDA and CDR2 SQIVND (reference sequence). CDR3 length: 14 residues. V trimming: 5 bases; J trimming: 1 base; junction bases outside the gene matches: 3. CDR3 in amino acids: CASSPGTGNTEAFF. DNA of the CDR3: TGTGCCAGTAGTCCGGGGACAGGGAACACTGAAGCTTTCTTT.

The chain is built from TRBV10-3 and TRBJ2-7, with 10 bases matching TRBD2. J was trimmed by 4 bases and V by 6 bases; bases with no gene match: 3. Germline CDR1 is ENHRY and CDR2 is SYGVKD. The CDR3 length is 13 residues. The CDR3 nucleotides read TGTGCCATCAGGGGGACTAGCGATTACGAGCAGTACTTC. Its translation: CAIRGTSDYEQYF.

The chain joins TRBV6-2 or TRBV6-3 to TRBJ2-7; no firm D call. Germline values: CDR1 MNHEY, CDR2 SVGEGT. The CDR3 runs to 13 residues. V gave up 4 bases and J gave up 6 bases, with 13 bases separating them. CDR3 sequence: CASSSDPSLEQYF. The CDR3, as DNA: TGTGCCAGCAGTTCCGACCCTAGTCTCGAGCAGTACTTC.

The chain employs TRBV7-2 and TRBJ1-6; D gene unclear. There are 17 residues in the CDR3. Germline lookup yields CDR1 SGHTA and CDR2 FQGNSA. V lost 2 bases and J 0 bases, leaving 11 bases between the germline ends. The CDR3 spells CASSLPPDNSYNSPLHF. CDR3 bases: TGTGCCAGCAGCTTACCCCCCGACAACTCCTATAATTCACCCCTCCACTTT.

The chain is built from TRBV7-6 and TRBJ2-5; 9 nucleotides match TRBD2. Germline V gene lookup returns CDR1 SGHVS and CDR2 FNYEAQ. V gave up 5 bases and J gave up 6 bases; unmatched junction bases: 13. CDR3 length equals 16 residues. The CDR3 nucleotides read TGTGCCAGCAGCCACTTCTTGGCGGGAGGGGAGAAGACCCAGTACTTC. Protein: CASSHFLAGGEKTQYF.

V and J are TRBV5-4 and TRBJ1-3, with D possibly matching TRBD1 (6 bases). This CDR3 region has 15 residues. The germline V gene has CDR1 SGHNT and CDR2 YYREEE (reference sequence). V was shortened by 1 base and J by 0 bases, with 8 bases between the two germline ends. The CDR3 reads CASSLWGLSGNTIYF. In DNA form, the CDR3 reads TGTGCCAGCAGCTTGTGGGGGCTCTCTGGAAACACCATATATTTT.

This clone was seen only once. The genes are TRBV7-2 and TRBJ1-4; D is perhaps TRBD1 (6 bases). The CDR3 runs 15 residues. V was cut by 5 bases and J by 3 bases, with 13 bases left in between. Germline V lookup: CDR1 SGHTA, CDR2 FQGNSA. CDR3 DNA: TGTGCCAGCAGCCAAAGGGGGATGGCTAATGAAAAACTGTTTTTT. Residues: CASSQRGMANEKLFF.

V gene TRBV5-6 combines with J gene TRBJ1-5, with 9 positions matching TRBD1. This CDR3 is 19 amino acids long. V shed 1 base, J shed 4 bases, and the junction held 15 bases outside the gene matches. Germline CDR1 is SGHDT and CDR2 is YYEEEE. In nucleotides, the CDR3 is TGTGCCAGCAGCTTGTTTTATGACAGGGGGTACCCTCCTAATCAGCCCCAGCATTTT. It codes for CASSLFYDRGYPPNQPQHF.

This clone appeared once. CDR3 nucleotide sequence: TGTGCCAGCAGTCCGGGGGGGCGAAGCACAGATACGCAGTATTTT. It specifies CASSPGGRSTDTQYF. V and J are TRBV6-5 and TRBJ2-3; 8 bases agree with TRBD2. CDR1 is MNHEY and CDR2 is SVGAGI in the germline V gene. The CDR3 runs 15 residues. J lost 0 bases, V lost 5 bases, and 4 bases had no gene match.

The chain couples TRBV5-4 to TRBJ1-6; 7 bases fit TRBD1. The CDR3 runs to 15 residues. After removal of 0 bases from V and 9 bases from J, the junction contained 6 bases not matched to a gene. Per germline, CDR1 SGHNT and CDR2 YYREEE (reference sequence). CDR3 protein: CASSLGQGGISPLHF. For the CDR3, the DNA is TGTGCCAGCAGCTTGGGACAGGGCGGGATTTCACCCCTCCACTTT.

The CDR3 DNA reads as TGTGCCAGCAGCCCCAGGGTAACTGAAGCTTTCTTT. Translation gives CASSPRVTEAFF. The gene calls are TRBV7-9 and TRBJ1-1; D might be TRBD1 (5 bases). Germline V CDR1 and CDR2: SEHNR, FQNEAQ (reference sequence). With 5 bases removed from V and 5 bases from J, the gap between germline ends came to 9 bases. This CDR3 has 12 amino acids.

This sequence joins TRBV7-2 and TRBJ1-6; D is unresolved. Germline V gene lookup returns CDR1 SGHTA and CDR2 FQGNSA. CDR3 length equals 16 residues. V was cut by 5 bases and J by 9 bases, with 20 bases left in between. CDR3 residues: CASSPFTPASGSPLHF. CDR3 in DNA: TGTGCCAGCAGCCCCTTCACCCCGGCGAGCGGTTCACCCCTCCACTTT.

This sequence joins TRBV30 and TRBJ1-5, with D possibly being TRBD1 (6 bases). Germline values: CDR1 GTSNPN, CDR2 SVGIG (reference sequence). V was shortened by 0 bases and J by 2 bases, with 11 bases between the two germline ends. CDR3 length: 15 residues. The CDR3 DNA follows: TGTGCCTGGAGTGTCCCAGGGGCAGGCAATCAGCCCCAGCATTTT. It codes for CAWSVPGAGNQPQHF.

The CDR3 here is CASSGDRGVYEQYF. Written as DNA, the CDR3 is TGTGCCAGCAGTGGGGACAGGGGGGTGTACGAGCAGTACTTC. The V gene is TRBV28, the J gene TRBJ2-7, with 11 bases matching TRBD1. Germline V gives CDR1 MDHEN, CDR2 SYDVKM. V dropped 5 bases and J dropped 4; count of bases not matched to a gene: 4. The CDR3 contains 14 residues.

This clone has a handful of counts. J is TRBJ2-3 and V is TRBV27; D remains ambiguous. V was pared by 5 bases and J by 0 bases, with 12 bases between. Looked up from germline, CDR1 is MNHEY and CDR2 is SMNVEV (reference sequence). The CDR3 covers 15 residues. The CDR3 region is CASSPGYSSTDTQYF. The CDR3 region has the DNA TGTGCCAGCAGTCCAGGCTATTCTAGCACAGATACGCAGTATTTT.

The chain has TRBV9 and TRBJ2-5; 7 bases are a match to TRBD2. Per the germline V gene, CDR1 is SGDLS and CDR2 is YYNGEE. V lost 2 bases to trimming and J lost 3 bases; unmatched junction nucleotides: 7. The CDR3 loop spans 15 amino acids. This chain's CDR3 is CASSVRGGIKETQYF. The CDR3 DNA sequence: TGTGCCAGCAGCGTTAGGGGAGGGATAAAAGAGACCCAGTACTTC. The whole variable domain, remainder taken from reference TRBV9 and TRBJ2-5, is DSGVTQTPKHLITATGQRVTLRCSPRSGDLSVYWYQQSLDQGLQFLIQYYNGEERAKGNILERFSAQQFPDLHSELNLSSLELGDSALYFCASSVRGGIKETQYFGPGTRLLVL.

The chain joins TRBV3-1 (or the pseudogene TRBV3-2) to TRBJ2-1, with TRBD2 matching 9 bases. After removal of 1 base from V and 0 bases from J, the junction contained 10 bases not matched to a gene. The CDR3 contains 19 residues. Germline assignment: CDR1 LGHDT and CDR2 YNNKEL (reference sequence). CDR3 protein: CASSQGLAGVGGSYNEQFF. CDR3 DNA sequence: TGTGCCAGCAGCCAAGGTTTAGCGGGAGTAGGGGGCTCCTACAATGAGCAGTTCTTC.